This TCR beta chain was profiled in a study of blood T cell repertoires in COVID-19. The repertoire was sequenced with immunoSEQ multiplex PCR; TCRdb's copy has only in-frame clones and lacks some. The table includes more than 200,000 clones, around 89% detected once. Participants spanned ages about 18 to 95 years and resided in fewer than 30 US areas. V was shortened by 7 bases and J by 3 bases, with 13 bases between the two germline ends. CDR1 and CDR2 from the germline V gene are MDHEN and SYDVKM. The CDR3 sequence is 14 residues long. The chain uses TRBV28 and TRBJ1-5; the D is unclear. The clonotype was recovered from a young woman who had recovered from COVID-19. Sequenced: PBMCs or T cells enriched from blood (not recorded which). Written as DNA, the CDR3 is TGTGCCAGCACTAAAGGAGGCTCCAATCAGCCCCAGCATTTT. Its translation is CASTKGGSNQPQHF.